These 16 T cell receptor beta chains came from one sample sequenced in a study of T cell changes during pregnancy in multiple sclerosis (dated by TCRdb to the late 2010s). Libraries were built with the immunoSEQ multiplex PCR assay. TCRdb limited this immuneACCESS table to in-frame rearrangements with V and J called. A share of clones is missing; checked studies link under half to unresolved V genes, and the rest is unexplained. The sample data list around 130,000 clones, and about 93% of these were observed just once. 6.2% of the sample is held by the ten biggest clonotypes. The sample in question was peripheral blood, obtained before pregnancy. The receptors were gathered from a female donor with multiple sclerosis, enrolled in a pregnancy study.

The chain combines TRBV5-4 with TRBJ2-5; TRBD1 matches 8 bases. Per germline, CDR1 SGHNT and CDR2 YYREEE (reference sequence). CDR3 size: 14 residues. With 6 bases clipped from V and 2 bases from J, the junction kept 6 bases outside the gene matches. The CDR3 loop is CASTLTGVQETQYF. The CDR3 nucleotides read TGTGCCAGCACCCTGACAGGGGTGCAAGAGACCCAGTACTTC.

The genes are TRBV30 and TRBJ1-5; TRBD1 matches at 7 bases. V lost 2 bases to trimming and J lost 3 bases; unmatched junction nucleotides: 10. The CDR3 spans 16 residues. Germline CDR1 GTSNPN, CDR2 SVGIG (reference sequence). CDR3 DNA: TGTGCCTGGAGTTTGAGGGGGCTACAATCCAATCAGCCCCAGCATTTT. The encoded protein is CAWSLRGLQSNQPQHF. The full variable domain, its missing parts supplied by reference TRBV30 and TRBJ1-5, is SQTIHQWPATLVQPVGSPLSLECTVEGTSNPNLYWYRQAAGRGLQLLFYSVGIGQISSEVPQNLSASRPQDRQFILSSKKLLLSDSGFYLCAWSLRGLQSNQPQHFGDGTRLSIL.

The chain's CDR3 is CASSSSSTGSGNTIYF. The CDR3 DNA follows: TGCGCCAGCAGCTCTTCCTCGACAGGCTCTGGAAACACCATATATTTT. The rearrangement joins TRBV5-1 to TRBJ1-3; D is perhaps TRBD1 (6 bases). V lost 3 bases, J lost 0 bases, and 13 bases lay in between. CDR3 length: 16 amino acids. The germline V gene encodes CDR1 SGHRS and CDR2 YFSETQ.

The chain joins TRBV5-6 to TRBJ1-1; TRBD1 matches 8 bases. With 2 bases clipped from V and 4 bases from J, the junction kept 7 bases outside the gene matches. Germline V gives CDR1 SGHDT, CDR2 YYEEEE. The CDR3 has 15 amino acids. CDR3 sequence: CASSFYLQGVTEAFF. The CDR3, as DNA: TGTGCCAGCAGCTTTTACCTACAGGGGGTCACTGAAGCTTTCTTT.

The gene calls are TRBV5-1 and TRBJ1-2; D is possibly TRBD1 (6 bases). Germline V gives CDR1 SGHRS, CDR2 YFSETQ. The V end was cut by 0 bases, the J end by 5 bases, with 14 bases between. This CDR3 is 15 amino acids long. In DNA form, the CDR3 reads TGCGCCAGCAGCTTGGCGAGGGGGGGCTTGTATGGCTACACCTTC. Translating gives CASSLARGGLYGYTF.

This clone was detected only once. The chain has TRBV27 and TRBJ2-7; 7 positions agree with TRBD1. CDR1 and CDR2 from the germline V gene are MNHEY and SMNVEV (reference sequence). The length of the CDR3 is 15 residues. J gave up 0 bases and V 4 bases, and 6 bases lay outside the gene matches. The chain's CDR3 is CASSSGTDISYEQYF. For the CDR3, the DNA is TGTGCCAGCAGTTCGGGGACAGATATCTCCTACGAGCAGTACTTC.

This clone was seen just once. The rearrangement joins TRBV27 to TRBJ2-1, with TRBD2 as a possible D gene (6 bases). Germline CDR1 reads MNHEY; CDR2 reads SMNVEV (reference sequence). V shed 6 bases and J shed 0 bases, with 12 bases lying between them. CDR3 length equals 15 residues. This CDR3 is CASRVDGSSYNEQFF. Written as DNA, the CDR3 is TGTGCCAGCAGGGTGGACGGGAGCTCCTACAATGAGCAGTTCTTC.

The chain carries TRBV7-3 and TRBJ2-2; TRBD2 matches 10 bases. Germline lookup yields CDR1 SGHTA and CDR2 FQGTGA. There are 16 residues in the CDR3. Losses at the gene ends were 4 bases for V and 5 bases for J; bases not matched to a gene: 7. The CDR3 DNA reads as TGTGCCAGCAGCTCCCGAAGCGGGAGGGAAACCGGGGAGCTGTTTTTT. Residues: CASSSRSGRETGELFF.

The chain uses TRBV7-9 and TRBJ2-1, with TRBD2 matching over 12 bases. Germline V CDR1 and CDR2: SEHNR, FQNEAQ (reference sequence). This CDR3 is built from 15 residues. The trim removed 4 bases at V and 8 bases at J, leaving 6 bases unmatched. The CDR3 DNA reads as TGTGCCAGCAGCTCGGGACTAGCGGGCTTGGATGAGCAGTTCTTC. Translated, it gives CASSSGLAGLDEQFF.

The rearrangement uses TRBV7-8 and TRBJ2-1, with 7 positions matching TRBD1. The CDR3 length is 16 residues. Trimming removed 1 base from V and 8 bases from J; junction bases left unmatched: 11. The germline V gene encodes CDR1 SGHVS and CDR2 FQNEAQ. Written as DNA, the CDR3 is TGTGCCAGCAGCTTAGATAGGTCAGGGGGTGTTGATGAGCAGTTCTTC. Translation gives CASSLDRSGGVDEQFF.

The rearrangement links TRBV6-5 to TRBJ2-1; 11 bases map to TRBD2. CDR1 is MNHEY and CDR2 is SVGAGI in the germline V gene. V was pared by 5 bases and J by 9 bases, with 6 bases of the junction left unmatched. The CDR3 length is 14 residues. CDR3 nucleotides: TGTGCCAGCAGTGTAGCGGGAGGGCTGCCTGAGCAGTTCTTC. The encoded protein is CASSVAGGLPEQFF.

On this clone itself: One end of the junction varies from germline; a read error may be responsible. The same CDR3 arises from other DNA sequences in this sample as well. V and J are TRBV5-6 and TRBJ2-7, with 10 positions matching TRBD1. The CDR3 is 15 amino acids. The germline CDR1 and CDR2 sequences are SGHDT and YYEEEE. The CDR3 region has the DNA TGTGCCAGCAGCTTCCCGGGACAGGGGTCCTACGAGCAGTACTTT. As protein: CASSFPGQGSYEQYF.

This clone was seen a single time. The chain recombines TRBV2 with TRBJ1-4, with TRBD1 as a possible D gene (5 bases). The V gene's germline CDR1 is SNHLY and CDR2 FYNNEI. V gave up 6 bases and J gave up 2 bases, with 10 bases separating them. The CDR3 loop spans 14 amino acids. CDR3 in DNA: TGTGCCAGCAGGGCAGGGAGGACTAATGAAAAACTGTTTTTT. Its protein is CASRAGRTNEKLFF.

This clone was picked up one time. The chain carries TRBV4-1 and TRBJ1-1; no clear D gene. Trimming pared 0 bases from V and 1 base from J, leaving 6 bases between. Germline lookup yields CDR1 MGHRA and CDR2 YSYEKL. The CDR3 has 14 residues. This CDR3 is CASSQDRRNTEAFF. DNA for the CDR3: TGCGCCAGCAGCCAAGATCGGAGGAACACTGAAGCTTTCTTT.

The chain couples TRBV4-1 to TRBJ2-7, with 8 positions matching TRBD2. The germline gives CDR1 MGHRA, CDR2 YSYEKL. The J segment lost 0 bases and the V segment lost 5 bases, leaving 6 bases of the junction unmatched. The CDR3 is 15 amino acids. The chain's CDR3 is CASSGSGILSYEQYF. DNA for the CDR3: TGCGCCAGCAGCGGTAGCGGGATCCTCTCCTACGAGCAGTACTTC.

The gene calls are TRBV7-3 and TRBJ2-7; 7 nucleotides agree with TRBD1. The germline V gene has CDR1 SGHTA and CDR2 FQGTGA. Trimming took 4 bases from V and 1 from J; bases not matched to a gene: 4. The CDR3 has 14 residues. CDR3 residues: CASSSHRGSYEQYF. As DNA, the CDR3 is TGTGCCAGCAGCTCCCACAGGGGATCCTACGAGCAGTACTTC.